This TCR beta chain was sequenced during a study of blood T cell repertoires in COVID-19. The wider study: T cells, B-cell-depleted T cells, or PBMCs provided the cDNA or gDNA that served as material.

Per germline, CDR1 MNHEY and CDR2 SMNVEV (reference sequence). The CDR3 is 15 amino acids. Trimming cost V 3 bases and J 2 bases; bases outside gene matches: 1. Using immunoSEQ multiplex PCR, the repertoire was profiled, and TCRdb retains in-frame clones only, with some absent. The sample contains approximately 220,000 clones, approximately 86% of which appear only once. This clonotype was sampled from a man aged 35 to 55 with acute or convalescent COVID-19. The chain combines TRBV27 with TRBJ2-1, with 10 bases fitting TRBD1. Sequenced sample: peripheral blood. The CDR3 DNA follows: TGTGCCAGCAGTTTGGACAGGGGGACCTACAATGAGCAGTTCTTC. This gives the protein CASSLDRGTYNEQFF.